This record concerns one T cell receptor (beta chain) sequence. This sample stems from a study of T cells in Graves' hyperthyroidism and ophthalmopathy. The CDR3 loop spans 11 amino acids. V dropped 1 base and J dropped 5 bases, with 6 bases sitting between them. In germline, CDR1 is SQVTM, CDR2 ANQGSEA. Amplified regions were TCR beta CDR3 sequences from RNA transcripts. Primed by the HTBI set, a first-round RT-PCR was run on the TCR CDR3. TCRdb reprocessed the multiplex PCR reads via MiXCR and lists one record per CDR3 protein. Among some 580,000 distinct CDR3 sequences, roughly 16% were seen once, and the ten largest hold more than 3%. Duration under 3 months, a NOSPECS grade of at least 4, and a Clinical Activity Score of at least 3 characterized the ophthalmopathy patients.

This chain uses TRBV29-1 with TRBJ2-7; D is undetermined. This clonotype was sampled from a woman between 40 and 50 years old with Graves' ophthalmopathy. The sample taken for sequencing was blood. CDR3 bases: TGCAGCGTTGAAGTTACCGACGAGCAGTACTTC. Amino acids: CSVEVTDEQYF.